The source of this T cell receptor beta chain is a study of Graves' ophthalmopathy and Graves' hyperthyroidism. Study observations and caveats: Ophthalmopathy progression prediction by the model yielded a sensitivity of 60% to 71% and a specificity of roughly 72%.

The sequenced template was RNA, covering the TCR beta CDR3 region. The first round was an RT-PCR with HTBI primers, and the second round was a multiplex PCR. TCRdb passed the multiplex PCR reads through MiXCR, listing each CDR3 protein once. The sample consists of 300,000 to 400,000 distinct CDR3 sequences, under 20% of them appearing once. Ophthalmopathy cases showed moderate-to-severe activity, scoring CAS ≥3 and NOSPECS ≥4, with duration under 3 months. Exclusion covered patients with other autoimmune diseases or uncontrolled infections (as well as pregnancy or lactation). As the starting material, over 9 ml of fresh peripheral blood yielded the PBMCs. Deletions cut 5 bases from V and 1 base from J, with 11 bases between. In germline, CDR1 is SGHTA, CDR2 FQGNSA. CDR3 length: 14 residues. This clonotype has only a few counts. The antigen remains unidentified.

The clonotype was recovered from an adult man with Graves' ophthalmopathy. The sequenced sample consisted of peripheral blood. V gene TRBV7-2 combines with J gene TRBJ1-1; no clear D gene. The CDR3 is CASSPVHKNTEAFF. The CDR3 nucleotides are TGTGCCAGCAGCCCAGTTCATAAGAACACTGAAGCTTTCTTT.